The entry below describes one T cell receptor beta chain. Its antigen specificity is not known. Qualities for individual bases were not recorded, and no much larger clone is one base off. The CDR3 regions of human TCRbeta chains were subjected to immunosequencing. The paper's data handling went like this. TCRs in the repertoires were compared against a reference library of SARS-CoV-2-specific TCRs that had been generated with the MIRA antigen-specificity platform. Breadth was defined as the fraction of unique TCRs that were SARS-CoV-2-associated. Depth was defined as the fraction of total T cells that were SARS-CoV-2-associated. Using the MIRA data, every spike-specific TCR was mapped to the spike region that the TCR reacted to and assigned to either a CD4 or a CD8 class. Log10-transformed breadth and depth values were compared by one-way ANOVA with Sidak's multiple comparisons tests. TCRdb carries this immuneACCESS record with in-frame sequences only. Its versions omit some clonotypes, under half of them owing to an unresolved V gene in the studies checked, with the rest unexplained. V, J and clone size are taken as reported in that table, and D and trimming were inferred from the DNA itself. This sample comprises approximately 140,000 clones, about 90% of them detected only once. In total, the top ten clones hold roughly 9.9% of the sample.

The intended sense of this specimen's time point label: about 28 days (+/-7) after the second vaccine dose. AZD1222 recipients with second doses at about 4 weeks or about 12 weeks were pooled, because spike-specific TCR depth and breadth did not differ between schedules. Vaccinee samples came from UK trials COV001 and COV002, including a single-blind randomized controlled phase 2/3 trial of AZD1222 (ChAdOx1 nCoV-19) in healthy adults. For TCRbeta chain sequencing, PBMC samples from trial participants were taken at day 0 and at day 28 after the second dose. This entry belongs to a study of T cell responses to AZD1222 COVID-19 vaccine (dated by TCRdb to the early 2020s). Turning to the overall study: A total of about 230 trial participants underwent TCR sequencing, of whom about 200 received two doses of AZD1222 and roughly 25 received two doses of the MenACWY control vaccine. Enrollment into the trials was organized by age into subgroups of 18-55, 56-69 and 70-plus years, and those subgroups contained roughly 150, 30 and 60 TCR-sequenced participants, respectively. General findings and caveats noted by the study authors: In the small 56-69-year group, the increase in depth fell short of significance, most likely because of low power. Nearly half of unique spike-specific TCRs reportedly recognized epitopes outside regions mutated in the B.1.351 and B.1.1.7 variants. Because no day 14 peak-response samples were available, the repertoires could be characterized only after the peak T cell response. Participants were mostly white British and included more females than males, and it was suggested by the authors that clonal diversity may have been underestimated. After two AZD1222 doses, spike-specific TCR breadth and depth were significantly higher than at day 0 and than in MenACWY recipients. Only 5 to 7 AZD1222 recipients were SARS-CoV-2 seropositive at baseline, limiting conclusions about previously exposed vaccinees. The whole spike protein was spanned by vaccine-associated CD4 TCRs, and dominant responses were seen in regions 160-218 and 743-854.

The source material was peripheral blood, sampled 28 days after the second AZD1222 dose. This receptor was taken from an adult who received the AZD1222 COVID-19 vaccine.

The DNA sequence follows: TGTGCCAGCAGCTCCACAGCTGGCTACACCTTC. The resulting protein is CASSSTAGYTF. The chain is made from TRBV7-9 and TRBJ1-2; the D gene lacks a confident call. From the cysteine up to the phenylalanine, the CDR3 has a length of 11 residues. This entry keeps only the CDR3 DNA: 33 bases, framed from base 1. V is reduced by 4 bases and J by 7 bases, leaving a spacing of 7 bases between them. From a lookup of the germline V gene (reference sequence), CDR1 and CDR2 are SEHNR and FQNEAQ.